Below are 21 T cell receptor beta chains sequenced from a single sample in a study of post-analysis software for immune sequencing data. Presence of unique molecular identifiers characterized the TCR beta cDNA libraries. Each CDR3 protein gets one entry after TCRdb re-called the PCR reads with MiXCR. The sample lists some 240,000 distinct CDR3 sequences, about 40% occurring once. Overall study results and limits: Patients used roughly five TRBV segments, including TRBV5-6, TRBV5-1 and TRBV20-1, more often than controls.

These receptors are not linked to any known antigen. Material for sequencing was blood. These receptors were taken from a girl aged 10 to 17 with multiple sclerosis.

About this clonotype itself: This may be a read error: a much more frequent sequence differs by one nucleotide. The CDR3 loop is CASSNINTEAFF. CDR3 nucleotide sequence: TGCGCCAGCAGCAACATAAACACTGAAGCTTTCTTT. V is TRBV4-1 and J is TRBJ1-1; no clear D gene. V was trimmed by 5 bases and J by 2 bases, leaving 6 bases between them. Germline CDR1 reads MGHRA; CDR2 reads YSYEKL. The CDR3 is 12 amino acids.

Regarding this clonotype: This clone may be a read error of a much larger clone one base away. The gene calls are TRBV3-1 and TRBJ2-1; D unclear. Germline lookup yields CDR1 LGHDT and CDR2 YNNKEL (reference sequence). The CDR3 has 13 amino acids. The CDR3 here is CASNQGLEHEQFF. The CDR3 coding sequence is TGTGCCAGCAACCAAGGGTTGGAACATGAGCAGTTCTTC.

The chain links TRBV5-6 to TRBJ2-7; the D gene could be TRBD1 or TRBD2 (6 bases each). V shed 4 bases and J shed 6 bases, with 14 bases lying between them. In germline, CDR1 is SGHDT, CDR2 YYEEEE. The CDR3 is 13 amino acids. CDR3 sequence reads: CASSGVQGGEQYF. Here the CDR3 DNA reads TGTGCCAGCAGCGGAGTACAGGGAGGCGAGCAGTACTTC.

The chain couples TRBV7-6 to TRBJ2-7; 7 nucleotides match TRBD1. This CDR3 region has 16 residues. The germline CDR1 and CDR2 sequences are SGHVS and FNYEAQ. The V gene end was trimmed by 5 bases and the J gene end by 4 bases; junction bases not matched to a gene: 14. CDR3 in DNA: TGTGCCAGCAGCCCCGCGCTGGGAGAGGGGGCTTACGAGCAGTACTTC. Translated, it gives CASSPALGEGAYEQYF.

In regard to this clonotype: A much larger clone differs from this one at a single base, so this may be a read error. This chain's CDR3 is CASSIPSTGAGSSYNEQYF. In nucleotides, the CDR3 is TGTGCCAGTAGTATACCATCGACCGGTGCAGGGAGCTCCTACAATGAGCAGTACTTC. This chain joins TRBV19 and TRBJ2-1; D possibly uses TRBD1 or TRBD2 (5 bases each). The DNA end favors TRBJ2-7, so the J call may be wrong. The CDR3 contains 19 residues. CDR1 is LNHDA and CDR2 is SQIVND in the germline V gene (reference sequence).

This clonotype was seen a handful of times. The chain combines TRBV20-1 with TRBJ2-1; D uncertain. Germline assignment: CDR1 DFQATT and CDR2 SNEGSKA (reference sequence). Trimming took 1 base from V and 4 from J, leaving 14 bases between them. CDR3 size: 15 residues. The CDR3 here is CSARVGRSLYNEQFF. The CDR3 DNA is TGCAGTGCTAGAGTCGGACGGTCCTTGTACAATGAGCAGTTCTTC.

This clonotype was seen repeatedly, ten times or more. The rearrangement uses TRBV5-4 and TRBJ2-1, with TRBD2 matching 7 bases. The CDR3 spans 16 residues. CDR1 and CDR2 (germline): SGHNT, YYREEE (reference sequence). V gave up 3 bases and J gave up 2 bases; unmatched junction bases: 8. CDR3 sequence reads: CASSYDQAGTYNEQFF. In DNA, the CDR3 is TGTGCCAGCAGCTATGACCAAGCGGGGACCTACAATGAGCAGTTCTTC.

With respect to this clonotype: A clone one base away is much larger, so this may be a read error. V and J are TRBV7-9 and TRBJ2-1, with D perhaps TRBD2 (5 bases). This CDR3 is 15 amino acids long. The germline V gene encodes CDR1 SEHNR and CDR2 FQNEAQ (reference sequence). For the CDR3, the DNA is TGTGCCAGCAGCTTTAGCGAAAGCTCCTACAATGTGCAGTTCTTC. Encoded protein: CASSFSESSYNVQFF.

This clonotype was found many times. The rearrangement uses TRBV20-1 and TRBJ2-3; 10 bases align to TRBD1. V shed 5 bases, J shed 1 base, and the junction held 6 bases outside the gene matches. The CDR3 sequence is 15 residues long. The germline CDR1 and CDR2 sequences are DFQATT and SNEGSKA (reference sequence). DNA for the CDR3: TGCAGTGCTCCCCCCGGGACAGGGGGCACAGATACGCAGTATTTT. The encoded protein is CSAPPGTGGTDTQYF.

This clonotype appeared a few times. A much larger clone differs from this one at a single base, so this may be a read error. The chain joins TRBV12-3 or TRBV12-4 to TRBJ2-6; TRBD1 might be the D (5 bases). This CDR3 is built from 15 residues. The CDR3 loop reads CASNPVGAGANALTF. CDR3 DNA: TGTGCCAGCAATCCGGTAGGGGCTGGGGCCAACGCCCTGACTTTC.

Here the CDR3 DNA reads TGTGCCAGCAGTGCCGCCGGACCCAGCTCCTACGAGCAGTACTTC. Residues: CASSAAGPSSYEQYF. V is TRBV12-3 or TRBV12-4 and J is TRBJ2-7, with D uncertain. The CDR3 sequence is 15 residues long. The V gene lost 5 bases and the J gene lost 0 bases, with 14 bases spanning the gap.

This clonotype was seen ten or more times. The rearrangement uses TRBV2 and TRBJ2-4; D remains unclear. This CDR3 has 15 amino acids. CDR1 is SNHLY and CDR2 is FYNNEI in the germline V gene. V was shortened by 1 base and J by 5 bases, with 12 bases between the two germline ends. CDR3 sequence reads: CASSEEGLTQNIQYF. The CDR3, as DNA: TGTGCCAGCAGTGAAGAAGGTCTAACACAAAACATTCAGTACTTC.

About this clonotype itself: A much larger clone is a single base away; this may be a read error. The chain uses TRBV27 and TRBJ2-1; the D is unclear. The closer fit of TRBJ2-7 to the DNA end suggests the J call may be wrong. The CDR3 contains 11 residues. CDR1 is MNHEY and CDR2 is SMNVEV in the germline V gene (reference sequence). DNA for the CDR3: TGTGCCAGCAGTTCAGACAATGAGCAGTACTTC. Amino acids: CASSSDNEQYF.

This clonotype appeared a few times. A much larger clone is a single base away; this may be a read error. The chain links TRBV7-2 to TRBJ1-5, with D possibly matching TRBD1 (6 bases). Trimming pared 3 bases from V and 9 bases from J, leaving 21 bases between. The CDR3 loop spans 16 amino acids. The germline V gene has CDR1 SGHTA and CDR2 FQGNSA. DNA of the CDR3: TGTGCCAGCAGCTTTGCTGGCTGGGCAGGGGAACGGCCCCAGCATTTT. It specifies CASSFAGWAGERPQHF.

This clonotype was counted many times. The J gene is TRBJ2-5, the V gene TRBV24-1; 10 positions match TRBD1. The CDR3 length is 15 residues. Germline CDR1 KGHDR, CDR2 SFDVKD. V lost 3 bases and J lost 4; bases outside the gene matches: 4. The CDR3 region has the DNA TGTGCCACCAGTGATCTGGACAGGGGGGGAGAGACCCAGTACTTC. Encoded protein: CATSDLDRGGETQYF.

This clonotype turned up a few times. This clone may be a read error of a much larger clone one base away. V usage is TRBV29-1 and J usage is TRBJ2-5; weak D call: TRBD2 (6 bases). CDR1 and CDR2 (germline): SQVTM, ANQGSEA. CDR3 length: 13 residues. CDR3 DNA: TGCAACCTAAGTGGAGGGCCCCAAGAGACCCAGTACTTC. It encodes CNLSGGPQETQYF.

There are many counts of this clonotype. For the CDR3, the DNA is TGTGCCAGCAGCCCCGGGACAGGCGGCACAGATACGCAGTATTTT. Translated, it gives CASSPGTGGTDTQYF. The chain carries TRBV12-3 or TRBV12-4 and TRBJ2-3; 8 bases match TRBD1. This CDR3 is 15 amino acids long. After removal of 6 bases from V and 1 base from J, the junction contained 6 bases not matched to a gene.

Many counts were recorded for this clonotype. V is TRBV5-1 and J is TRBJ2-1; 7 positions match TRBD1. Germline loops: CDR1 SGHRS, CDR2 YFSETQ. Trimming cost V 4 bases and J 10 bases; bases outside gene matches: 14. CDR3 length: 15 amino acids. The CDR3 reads CASSQGGLTFNEQFF. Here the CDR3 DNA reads TGCGCCAGCAGCCAAGGGGGCCTGACCTTCAACGAGCAGTTCTTC.

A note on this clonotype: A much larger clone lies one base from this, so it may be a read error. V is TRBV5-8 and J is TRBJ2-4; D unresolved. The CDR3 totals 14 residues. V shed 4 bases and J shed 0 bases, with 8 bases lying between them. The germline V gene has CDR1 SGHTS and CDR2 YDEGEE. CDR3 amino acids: CASSLPLAKNIQYF. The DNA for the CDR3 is TGTGCCAGCAGCCTCCCTCTAGCCAAAAACATTCAGTACTTC. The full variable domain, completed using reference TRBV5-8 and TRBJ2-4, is EAGVTQSPTHLIKTRGQQATLRCSPISGHTSVYWYQQALGLGLQFLLWYDEGEERNRGNFPPRFSGRQFPNYSSELNVNALELEDSALYLCASSLPLAKNIQYFGAGTRLSVL.

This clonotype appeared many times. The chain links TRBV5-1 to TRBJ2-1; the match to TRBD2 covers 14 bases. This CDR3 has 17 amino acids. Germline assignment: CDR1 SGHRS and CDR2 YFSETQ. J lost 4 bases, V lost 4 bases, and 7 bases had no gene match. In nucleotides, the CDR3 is TGCGCCAGCAGCGTCACGACTAGCGGGAGGGAGTACAATGAGCAGTTCTTC. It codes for CASSVTTSGREYNEQFF.

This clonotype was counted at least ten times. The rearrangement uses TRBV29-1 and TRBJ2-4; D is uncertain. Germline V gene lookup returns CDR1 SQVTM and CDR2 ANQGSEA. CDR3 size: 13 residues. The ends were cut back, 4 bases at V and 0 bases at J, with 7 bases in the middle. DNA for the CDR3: TGCAGCGTTGGGGGATTAGCCAAAAACATTCAGTACTTC. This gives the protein CSVGGLAKNIQYF.